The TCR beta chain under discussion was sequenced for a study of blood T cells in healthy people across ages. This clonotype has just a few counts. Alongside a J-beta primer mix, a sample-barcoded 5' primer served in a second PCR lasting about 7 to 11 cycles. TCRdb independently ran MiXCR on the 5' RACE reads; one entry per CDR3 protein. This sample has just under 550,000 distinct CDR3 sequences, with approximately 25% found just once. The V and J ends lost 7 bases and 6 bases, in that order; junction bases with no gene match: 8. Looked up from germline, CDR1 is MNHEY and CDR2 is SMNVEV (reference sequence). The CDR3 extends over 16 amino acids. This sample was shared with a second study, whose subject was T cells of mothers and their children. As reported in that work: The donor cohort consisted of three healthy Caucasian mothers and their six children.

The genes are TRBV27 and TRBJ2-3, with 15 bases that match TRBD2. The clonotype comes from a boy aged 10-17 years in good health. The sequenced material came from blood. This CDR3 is CASTPGLAGGGDTQYF. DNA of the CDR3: TGTGCCAGCACCCCGGGACTAGCGGGGGGAGGTGATACGCAGTATTTT.